This entry lists 19 T cell receptor beta chains sequenced from one sample in a study of human T cells and chemical hapten exposure. Time point defined: patch test 3, about 24 weeks after DPC sensitization. Treatment defined: therapeutic diphenylcyclopropenone sensitization with weekly scalp DPC. Via MiXCR, TCRdb re-called the RACE reads, giving one row per CDR3 protein. The sample has under 200,000 distinct CDR3 sequences, about a quarter seen once; the top ten hold around 1.9%. Source: whole blood, taken in connection with sensitization to the hapten diphenylcyclopropenone (DPC). These receptors came from a young woman with alopecia areata. Some clones in this sample may be carry-over from other donors' samples.

In its sample, this clonotype was seen once. This chain uses TRBV30 with TRBJ2-2; D is unclear. Trimming removed 5 bases at V and 1 base at J, with 8 bases between. Germline V CDR1 and CDR2: GTSNPN, SVGIG (reference sequence). The CDR3 loop spans 13 amino acids. The CDR3 bases are TGTGCCTGGCACCCAGGGAACACCGGGGAGCTGTTTTTT. It yields the protein CAWHPGNTGELFF.

The V call is TRBV7-6, the J call TRBJ2-4, with a weak D call TRBD1 (6 bases). CDR1 is SGHVS and CDR2 is FNYEAQ in the germline V gene. The V gene lost 5 bases and the J gene lost 0 bases, with 17 bases spanning the gap. The CDR3 has 17 amino acids. The CDR3 DNA reads as TGTGCCAGCAGCCAGCCCCCGACAGGTCTAGCCAAAAACATTCAGTACTTC. It translates to CASSQPPTGLAKNIQYF.

This clonotype was picked up a small number of times. The J gene is TRBJ2-2, the V gene TRBV9; unclear D gene. Germline values: CDR1 SGDLS, CDR2 YYNGEE. V shed 0 bases and J shed 7 bases, with 10 bases lying between them. The CDR3 loop spans 14 amino acids. CDR3 loop: CASSVAPLDGELFF. CDR3 bases: TGTGCCAGCAGCGTAGCTCCCCTAGACGGGGAGCTGTTTTTT.

The CDR3 reads CATSRDLIRRDSSYEQYF. In nucleotides, the CDR3 is TGTGCCACCAGCAGAGATCTAATTCGTCGGGACAGCTCCTACGAGCAGTACTTC. The chain recombines TRBV15 with TRBJ2-7; 7 positions agree with TRBD1. With V trimmed by 0 bases and J by 0 bases, 11 bases remained unmatched. CDR1 is LNHNV and CDR2 is YYDKDF in the germline V gene (reference sequence). The CDR3 contains 18 residues.

Only a few counts were recorded for this clonotype. The chain has TRBV29-1 and TRBJ2-1, with 7 bases identical to TRBD1. The CDR3 spans 15 residues. From germline, CDR1 is SQVTM and CDR2 ANQGSEA. Unmatched junction bases numbered 6, after V lost 4 bases and J lost 0 bases. The CDR3 region is CSVGTGVSSYNEQFF. The CDR3, as DNA: TGCAGCGTTGGAACAGGGGTCAGCTCCTACAATGAGCAGTTCTTC.

To note about this clonotype: At one end, the junction sequence differs from germline, possibly due to a read error. DNA of the CDR3: TGTGCCAGCAGCTGGGGCGCTCTACGGGATGAAAAACAGTTTTTT. This codes for CASSWGALRDEKQFF. The chain uses TRBV7-2 and TRBJ1-4, with D maybe TRBD1 (5 bases). Germline V CDR1 and CDR2: SGHTA, FQGNSA. CDR3 length equals 15 residues.

CDR3: CASRPGTNSPLHF. CDR3 nucleotides: TGTGCCAGCAGGCCCGGGACCAATTCACCCCTCCACTTT. The rearrangement uses TRBV6-2 or TRBV6-3 and TRBJ1-6; D perhaps matches TRBD1 (5 bases). V was cut by 6 bases and J by 7 bases, with 10 bases left in between. Germline V gives CDR1 MNHEY, CDR2 SVGEGT. CDR3 size: 13 residues.

This clonotype was seen repeatedly, ten times or more. The V call is TRBV6-2 or TRBV6-3, the J call TRBJ2-7; weak D call: TRBD1 (7 bases). V was cut by 8 bases and J by 3 bases, with 11 bases left in between. The germline V gene encodes CDR1 MNHEY and CDR2 SVGEGT. This CDR3 has 12 residues. The CDR3 sequence is CASAGTVYEQYF. The CDR3, as DNA: TGTGCCAGCGCGGGGACAGTCTACGAGCAGTACTTC.

The J gene is TRBJ2-3, the V gene TRBV20-1; D might be TRBD1 or TRBD2, each matching 6 bases. CDR3 length: 13 amino acids. The V gene's germline CDR1 is DFQATT and CDR2 SNEGSKA (reference sequence). Trimming removed 2 bases from V and 2 bases from J, with 8 bases in between. CDR3 protein: CSARRGATDTQYF. The CDR3 bases are TGCAGTGCTAGAAGGGGGGCCACAGATACGCAGTATTTT.

This clonotype was found many times. The J gene is TRBJ1-5, the V gene TRBV6-2 or TRBV6-3, with a tentative D call TRBD1 (5 bases). The CDR3 covers 15 residues. Trimming removed 6 bases at V and 0 bases at J, with 12 bases between. CDR1 MNHEY and CDR2 SVGEGT come from the germline V gene. This CDR3 reads CASRRGPPSNQPQHF. The CDR3 DNA reads as TGTGCCAGCAGAAGGGGCCCTCCTAGCAATCAGCCCCAGCATTTT.

This clonotype was counted only a few times. V is TRBV6-6 and J is TRBJ2-7, with D possibly TRBD2 on 5 matching bases. Trimming removed 6 bases from V and 7 bases from J, with 10 bases in between. The germline gives CDR1 MNHNY, CDR2 SVGAGI (reference sequence). This CDR3 is 11 amino acids long. The CDR3: CASRDSWEQYF. The CDR3 DNA is TGTGCCAGCAGGGACTCTTGGGAGCAGTACTTC.

V is TRBV4-3 and J is TRBJ2-3; 11 bases map to TRBD2. CDR1 and CDR2 from the germline V gene are LGHNA and YSLEER. The CDR3 sequence is 15 residues long. Germline trimming cut 7 bases from V and 2 bases from J; bases unmatched to any gene: 5. The CDR3 protein is CASTLTSGVTDTQYF. The CDR3 nucleotides are TGCGCCAGCACATTGACTAGCGGGGTCACAGATACGCAGTATTTT.

This clonotype was picked up a small number of times. This chain uses TRBV20-1 with TRBJ2-7; TRBD2 agrees at 7 bases. With 5 bases clipped from V and 6 bases from J, the junction kept 10 bases outside the gene matches. Per germline, CDR1 DFQATT and CDR2 SNEGSKA (reference sequence). The length of the CDR3 is 13 residues. The CDR3 here is CSAQNSGLSEQYF. The CDR3 DNA is TGCAGTGCTCAAAATAGCGGGTTGTCCGAGCAGTACTTC.

The chain couples TRBV6-5 to TRBJ1-2, with a possible D match to TRBD1 (5 bases). From germline, CDR1 is MNHEY and CDR2 SVGAGI. Trimming took 3 bases from V and 7 from J, leaving 15 bases between them. CDR3 size: 14 residues. The CDR3 here is CASSYLVGASGYTF. For the CDR3, the DNA is TGTGCCAGCAGTTATTTGGTCGGGGCCTCTGGCTACACCTTC.

This clonotype was observed many times. This chain links TRBV11-2 with TRBJ1-1; D is unresolved. CDR1 is SGHAT, CDR2 FQNNGV, per germline. V lost 1 base, J lost 7 bases, and 13 bases lay in between. This CDR3 is 14 amino acids long. In nucleotides, the CDR3 is TGTGCCAGCAGCTTAGGAGGGATCCGGGGTGAAGCTTTCTTT. Protein sequence: CASSLGGIRGEAFF.

This clonotype appeared a few times. This chain connects TRBV5-1 to TRBJ2-1; D perhaps matches TRBD2 (5 bases). Germline-derived CDR1 and CDR2 are SGHRS and YFSETQ. V lost 5 bases to trimming and J lost 4 bases, with 22 bases between them. The CDR3 is made up of 17 amino acids. In DNA, the CDR3 is TGCGCCAGCAGTGGAGGTTTAGAGGGCACCGGGTACAATGAGCAGTTCTTC. This encodes CASSGGLEGTGYNEQFF.

This clonotype was recorded many times. This chain joins TRBV7-9 and TRBJ1-1, with a tentative D call TRBD1 (5 bases). This CDR3 spans 12 amino acids. The germline V gene has CDR1 SEHNR and CDR2 FQNEAQ (reference sequence). V was cut by 2 bases and J by 9 bases, with 10 bases left in between. DNA for the CDR3: TGTGCCAGCAGCTTAAACCTGGGGCAAGCTTTCTTT. Encoded protein: CASSLNLGQAFF.

The rearrangement joins TRBV7-9 to TRBJ1-4; TRBD1 is a possible D gene (6 bases). From germline, CDR1 is SEHNR and CDR2 FQNEAQ (reference sequence). Trimming pared 3 bases from V and 4 bases from J, leaving 21 bases between. This CDR3 has 18 amino acids. The CDR3 is CASSFSRQGPEDNEKLFF. For the CDR3, the DNA is TGTGCCAGCAGCTTTTCCCGTCAGGGGCCCGAGGATAATGAAAAACTGTTTTTT.

V gene TRBV15 combines with J gene TRBJ1-2, with D uncertain. CDR3 length equals 13 residues. V shed 0 bases and J shed 7 bases, with 9 bases lying between them. Per germline, CDR1 LNHNV and CDR2 YYDKDF (reference sequence). The CDR3 spells CATSRDQVSGYTF. CDR3 DNA sequence: TGTGCCACCAGCAGAGATCAGGTTTCTGGCTACACCTTC.